This T cell receptor (beta chain) was documented in a study of OX40 agonist ivuxolimab in advanced cancers. Notes on the study in general: Clonal expansion by week 6 occurred in CD4+ and CD8+ blood T cells (at 0.1 to 3.0 mg/kg). The work left the antigen specificity of expanded peripheral T cells undetermined.

To note about this clone: Its target is not known.

This CDR3 has 14 amino acids. Germline V gene sequence: CDR1 SGDLS, CDR2 YYNGEE. The V end lost 2 bases, the J end lost 5 bases, and 11 bases lay between the germline ends. Sequencing was performed with immunoSEQ multiplex PCR; in TCRdb, only in-frame clones are kept and a portion is missing. The sample shows roughly 83,000 clones, about 90% of them seen only once. The TCR sequence derives from an adult with an advanced solid tumor such as melanoma, head and neck, liver or kidney cancer. The chain employs TRBV9 and TRBJ2-1; no reliable D call. Sample: CD4+ or CD8+ T cells sorted from blood, taken in a trial of the OX40 agonist ivuxolimab. CDR3 nucleotides: TGTGCCAGCAGCGTCTTCGCCGGACACAATGAGCAGTTCTTC. Protein product: CASSVFAGHNEQFF.